This is a list of T cell receptor beta chains from one sample in a study of OX40 agonist ivuxolimab in advanced cancers. Clones were sequenced by immunoSEQ multiplex PCR, and TCRdb holds only the in-frame ones, with some missing. The table lists tens of thousands of clones, more than 85% of them singletons, with less than 30% in the top ten. The sequenced sample was CD4+ or CD8+ T cells sorted from blood, obtained in a trial of the OX40 agonist ivuxolimab. These receptors all stem from an adult with an advanced solid tumor such as melanoma, head and neck, liver or kidney cancer. CDR3s include the opening cysteine and the closing phenylalanine or tryptophan. Fields, in order: D gene, V gene, clone size, J gene, CDR3 DNA, CDR3 protein. The D gene is left open where the match is weak. Size tells how often a clone was seen (once, few, many) or the class of an expanded clone, and some rows leave it out.

D gene: -; V gene: TRBV9; clone size: -; J gene: TRBJ2-2; CDR3 DNA: TGTGCCAGCAGCTTTCCACGTGGGGGAGCAGTCACCGGGGAGCTGTTTTTT; CDR3 protein: CASSFPRGGAVTGELFF
D gene: -; V gene: TRBV2; clone size: -; J gene: TRBJ2-7; CDR3 DNA: TGTGCCAGCAGTGAAGGGGGAAGATACGAGCAGTACTTC; CDR3 protein: CASSEGGRYEQYF
D gene: -; V gene: TRBV4-1; clone size: -; J gene: TRBJ1-1; CDR3 DNA: TGCGCCAGCAGCGCGAGGACAAATGATGAAGCTTTCTTT; CDR3 protein: CASSARTNDEAFF
D gene: -; V gene: TRBV27; clone size: -; J gene: TRBJ2-7; CDR3 DNA: TGTGCCAGCAGTCCTAGAGCGGGACAAAACTCCTACGAGCAGTACTTC; CDR3 protein: CASSPRAGQNSYEQYF
D gene: -; V gene: TRBV15; clone size: -; J gene: TRBJ1-1; CDR3 DNA: TGTGCCACCAGCGGAGAGAAGCCAGGGACATCGAACACTGAAGCTTTCTTT; CDR3 protein: CATSGEKPGTSNTEAFF
D gene: -; V gene: TRBV19; clone size: few; J gene: TRBJ1-2; CDR3 DNA: TGTGCCAGTAGTGTCCAAGGCGGTGGCTACACCTTC; CDR3 protein: CASSVQGGGYTF
D gene: -; V gene: TRBV6-5; clone size: -; J gene: TRBJ2-1; CDR3 DNA: TGTGCCAGCAGTTGGGCCACGGACAATGAGCAGTTCTTC; CDR3 protein: CASSWATDNEQFF
D gene: TRBD1; V gene: TRBV13; clone size: -; J gene: TRBJ2-5; CDR3 DNA: TGTGCCAGCAGCGGTCACAGGGGGCAAGAGACCCAGTACTTC; CDR3 protein: CASSGHRGQETQYF
D gene: -; V gene: TRBV21-1; clone size: few; J gene: TRBJ2-7; CDR3 DNA: TGTGCCAGCGTAAGGGAGCGCTACGAGCAGTACTTC; CDR3 protein: CASVRERYEQYF
D gene: -; V gene: TRBV27; clone size: -; J gene: TRBJ2-1; CDR3 DNA: TGTGCCAGCAGCCCCCCAGGGTGGCGTCAGCAATCGGTCAATGAGCAGTTCTTC; CDR3 protein: CASSPPGWRQQSVNEQFF
D gene: -; V gene: TRBV28; clone size: -; J gene: TRBJ1-1; CDR3 DNA: TGTGCCAGCAGTTTGGGTAACACTGAAGCTTTCTTT; CDR3 protein: CASSLGNTEAFF
D gene: -; V gene: TRBV6-5; clone size: -; J gene: TRBJ1-1; CDR3 DNA: TGTGCCAGCAGTCGGACCTACAACACTGAAGCTTTCTTT; CDR3 protein: CASSRTYNTEAFF
D gene: -; V gene: TRBV5-1; clone size: -; J gene: TRBJ2-7; CDR3 DNA: TGCGCCAGCAGCCCGGGGCCCACCGAGCAGTACTTC; CDR3 protein: CASSPGPTEQYF
D gene: -; V gene: TRBV13; clone size: once; J gene: TRBJ2-2; CDR3 DNA: TGTGCCAGCAGCTTAGGACCAGGGAACACCGGGGAGCTGTTTTTT; CDR3 protein: CASSLGPGNTGELFF
D gene: TRBD1; V gene: TRBV19; clone size: -; J gene: TRBJ2-3; CDR3 DNA: TGTGCCATAGGACAGGGGGCCGGCACAGATACGCAGTATTTT; CDR3 protein: CAIGQGAGTDTQYF
D gene: -; V gene: TRBV5-4; clone size: -; J gene: TRBJ1-1; CDR3 DNA: TGTGCCAGCACGCACGCAGGAATGAACACTGAAGCTTTCTTT; CDR3 protein: CASTHAGMNTEAFF
D gene: -; V gene: TRBV28; clone size: -; J gene: TRBJ2-7; CDR3 DNA: TGTGCCAGCAGTTTAGGGCAGCTCTCCTACGAGCAGTACTTC; CDR3 protein: CASSLGQLSYEQYF
D gene: -; V gene: TRBV6-5; clone size: -; J gene: TRBJ1-1; CDR3 DNA: TGTGCCAGCAGTTATGTAGGGATACTCACTGAAGCTTTCTTT; CDR3 protein: CASSYVGILTEAFF
D gene: -; V gene: TRBV6-5; clone size: -; J gene: TRBJ1-3; CDR3 DNA: TGTGCCAGCAGCTCCGGGTTCTCTGGAAACACCATATATTTT; CDR3 protein: CASSSGFSGNTIYF
D gene: -; V gene: TRBV27; clone size: -; J gene: TRBJ2-7; CDR3 DNA: TGTGCCAGCAGCTTCGCGGGGCCCACCTACGAGCAGTACTTC; CDR3 protein: CASSFAGPTYEQYF
D gene: -; V gene: TRBV27; clone size: -; J gene: TRBJ1-2; CDR3 DNA: TGTGCCAGCAGTCCCGGACAGAACTATGGCTACACCTTC; CDR3 protein: CASSPGQNYGYTF
D gene: -; V gene: TRBV7-6; clone size: large; J gene: TRBJ2-5; CDR3 DNA: TGTGCCAGCAGCTTAGGTGGAGGGTTTCAAGAGACCCAGTACTTC; CDR3 protein: CASSLGGGFQETQYF
D gene: TRBD1; V gene: TRBV6-1; clone size: once; J gene: TRBJ1-1; CDR3 DNA: TGTGCCAGCAGCGTTACAGGGGTCGGCACTGAAGCTTTCTTT; CDR3 protein: CASSVTGVGTEAFF
D gene: TRBD1; V gene: TRBV19; clone size: -; J gene: TRBJ2-7; CDR3 DNA: TGTGCCAGTAGTATAGGACAGGGGGGGGCCTACGAGCAGTACTTC; CDR3 protein: CASSIGQGGAYEQYF
D gene: TRBD1; V gene: TRBV9; clone size: few; J gene: TRBJ2-1; CDR3 DNA: TGTGCCAGCAGCGGGGGTGGGACAGGGGCCAATGAGCAGTTCTTC; CDR3 protein: CASSGGGTGANEQFF
D gene: -; V gene: TRBV9; clone size: -; J gene: TRBJ2-2; CDR3 DNA: TGTGCCAGCAGCGTAGTGGCAACCGGGGAGCTGTTTTTT; CDR3 protein: CASSVVATGELFF
D gene: -; V gene: TRBV7-9; clone size: -; J gene: TRBJ1-1; CDR3 DNA: TGTGCCAGCAGCTTAGTCCTTCGGGGGACTGAAGCTTTCTTT; CDR3 protein: CASSLVLRGTEAFF
D gene: TRBD2; V gene: TRBV2; clone size: -; J gene: TRBJ2-1; CDR3 DNA: TGTGCCAGCAGTGAACTAGCGGGGCCCAATGAGCAGTTCTTC; CDR3 protein: CASSELAGPNEQFF